This T cell receptor (beta chain) was identified during a study of T cell responses to AZD1222 COVID-19 vaccine. Looking at the study overall: Analyses pooled second doses at about 4 or about 12 weeks.

In germline, CDR1 is MNHEY, CDR2 SMNVEV (reference sequence). Trimming took off 7 bases at V and 5 bases at J, with 20 bases between the two ends. CDR3 length: 15 residues. About this clone itself: Antigen specificity is unknown.

Here immunoSEQ multiplex PCR was the method, and the copy in TCRdb shows in-frame clones only, minus some. The table lists 100,000 or so clones, approximately 87% of them singletons. Notes on the study in general: Just a handful of AZD1222 recipients were seropositive at baseline. Vaccine-related CD4 TCRs covered spike, predominating at 160-218 and 743-854. Donors, mostly white British, included more females; clonal diversity was possibly underestimated.

Source: peripheral blood, taken on day 0 of AZD1222 vaccination. The TCR comes from an adult in good health. This chain links TRBV27 with TRBJ1-1; no firm D call. Written as DNA, the CDR3 is TGTGCCAGCATCCCAATGGGTGGGGTGGGAACTGAAGCTTTCTTT. This sequence encodes CASIPMGGVGTEAFF.